These 21 T cell receptor beta chains originate from one sample sequenced in a study of technical replicates of blood from a handful of donors. Produced via immunoSEQ multiplex PCR; TCRdb's table is partial and in-frame only. The sample gives some 70,000 clones, about 91% of which show up once; roughly 0.37% is in the top ten. Source material: T cells isolated from PBMCs. All receptors derive from a human donor in good health.

This clone was seen a single time. The chain couples TRBV27 to TRBJ2-7, with D possibly TRBD2 on 5 matching bases. The germline V and J ends were trimmed by 6 bases and 1 base, with 7 bases remaining between them. Germline CDR1 reads MNHEY; CDR2 reads SMNVEV (reference sequence). The CDR3 is 12 residues long. The CDR3 DNA is TGTGCCAGCAGAACGGGATCCTACGAGCAGTACTTC. It yields the protein CASRTGSYEQYF.

The rearrangement uses TRBV10-3 and TRBJ2-1; tentative D call: TRBD2 (6 bases). Germline-derived CDR1 and CDR2 are ENHRY and SYGVKD. Trimming took 4 bases from V and 10 from J, leaving 8 bases between them. This CDR3 is built from 11 residues. The CDR3 DNA follows: TGTGCCATCAGTGGGGACTCAGAGCAGTTCTTC. As protein: CAISGDSEQFF.

The chain couples TRBV4-1 to TRBJ2-7; 7 bases align to TRBD2. V was clipped by 0 bases and J by 8 bases; unmatched bases: 7. CDR3 length: 14 residues. Germline V lookup: CDR1 MGHRA, CDR2 YSYEKL. CDR3 in DNA: TGCGCCAGCAGCCAAGATCCGCGGGAGCAGCAGCAGTACTTC. Protein: CASSQDPREQQQYF.

The V and J genes are TRBV27 and TRBJ2-2; TRBD2 aligns across 7 bases. CDR1 is MNHEY and CDR2 is SMNVEV in the germline V gene (reference sequence). The CDR3 has 14 residues. V trimming: 6 bases; J trimming: 1 base; junction bases outside the gene matches: 2. The CDR3 DNA follows: TGTGCCAGCAGGCGGGAGTGGAACACCGGGGAGCTGTTTTTT. Its protein is CASRREWNTGELFF.

The rearrangement uses TRBV5-3 and TRBJ1-1, with D maybe TRBD1 (6 bases). TRBV5-3 is reported as an ORF; its role is uncertain. With 2 bases removed from V and 0 bases from J, the gap between germline ends came to 11 bases. This CDR3 has 15 residues. The CDR3 spells CARSLWTVMNTEAFF. In DNA form, the CDR3 reads TGTGCCAGAAGCTTATGGACAGTCATGAACACTGAAGCTTTCTTT.

The chain is built from TRBV4-1 and TRBJ2-7; D perhaps matches TRBD2 (6 bases). The CDR3 covers 15 residues. V lost 5 bases to trimming and J lost 3 bases, with 17 bases between them. From germline, CDR1 is MGHRA and CDR2 YSYEKL. The CDR3: CASSTPSAGIYEQYF. CDR3 DNA sequence: TGCGCCAGCAGCACCCCTAGCGCCGGGATCTACGAGCAGTACTTC.

The V and J genes are TRBV2 and TRBJ2-1; D is possibly TRBD1 (6 bases). V was trimmed by 2 bases and J by 4 bases, leaving 15 bases between them. CDR3 size: 16 residues. Germline lookup yields CDR1 SNHLY and CDR2 FYNNEI. The CDR3 sequence is CASSETIQGRYNEQFF. The CDR3, as DNA: TGTGCCAGCAGTGAAACGATACAGGGTCGGTACAATGAGCAGTTCTTC.

In nucleotides, the CDR3 is TGTGCCAGCAGCTTGGACAGCGGCGTCCAAGCTTTCTTT. This codes for CASSLDSGVQAFF. The genes are TRBV11-3 and TRBJ1-1; a weak D match, TRBD1 (6 bases). V dropped 3 bases and J dropped 9 bases, with 14 bases sitting between them. The CDR3 loop spans 13 amino acids. CDR1 SGHNT and CDR2 YENEEA come from the germline V gene.

The chain employs TRBV7-2 and TRBJ2-1, with D perhaps matching TRBD2 (5 bases). Looked up from germline, CDR1 is SGHTA and CDR2 is FQGNSA. This CDR3 spans 14 amino acids. Trimming cost V 5 bases and J 4 bases, with 12 bases left between them. The CDR3 coding sequence is TGTGCCAGCAGCCCCGGGAAACCTTACAATGAGCAGTTCTTC. This codes for CASSPGKPYNEQFF.

This chain connects TRBV28 to TRBJ2-7; weak D call: TRBD1 (5 bases). Per germline, CDR1 MDHEN and CDR2 SYDVKM. This CDR3 is built from 11 residues. V was pared by 6 bases and J by 11 bases, with 14 bases between. CDR3 sequence: CASRVGRVKYF. DNA for the CDR3: TGTGCCAGCAGAGTTGGCAGGGTGAAGTACTTC.

The chain is built from TRBV2 and TRBJ1-1; D is perhaps TRBD1 (5 bases). Germline V gene lookup returns CDR1 SNHLY and CDR2 FYNNEI. The CDR3 has 13 residues. Trimming shortened V by 6 bases and J by 5 bases, and 13 bases separated the two germline ends. CDR3: CASRGEGGTEAFF. The CDR3 bases are TGTGCCAGCAGGGGGGAGGGAGGAACTGAAGCTTTCTTT.

The chain carries TRBV5-1 and TRBJ1-2, with D possibly TRBD1 on 6 matching bases. Germline CDR1 is SGHRS and CDR2 is YFSETQ. V lost 3 bases and J 11 bases, leaving 20 bases between the germline ends. The CDR3 is 14 residues long. CDR3 nucleotides: TGCGCCAGCAGCTACCTTCTTTCAGGGGATTTATACACCTTC. Translation gives CASSYLLSGDLYTF.

The J gene is TRBJ2-1, the V gene TRBV28, with 14 bases matching TRBD2. Per the germline V gene, CDR1 is MDHEN and CDR2 is SYDVKM. Germline trimming cut 1 base from V and 9 bases from J; bases unmatched to any gene: 11. The CDR3 is 18 amino acids. Here the CDR3 DNA reads TGTGCCAGCAGTTTATTAGGGACTAGCGGGAGCAGACCTGCTGAGCAGTTCTTC. Translation gives CASSLLGTSGSRPAEQFF.

V and J are TRBV29-1 and TRBJ2-1; TRBD1 matches 9 bases. The CDR3 extends over 15 amino acids. The germline V gene encodes CDR1 SQVTM and CDR2 ANQGSEA. Unmatched junction bases numbered 13, after V lost 6 bases and J lost 7 bases. CDR3 amino acids: CSVKSGTGTLNEQFF. CDR3 DNA: TGCAGCGTGAAATCCGGGACAGGGACTTTGAATGAGCAGTTCTTC.

The chain carries TRBV28 and TRBJ2-7, with unresolved D. V shed 4 bases and J shed 4 bases, with 11 bases lying between them. In germline, CDR1 is MDHEN, CDR2 SYDVKM. The CDR3 contains 13 residues. The CDR3 DNA reads as TGTGCCAGCAGTTCGGGTCCTTGGTACGAGCAGTACTTC. Translation: CASSSGPWYEQYF.

The chain employs TRBV14 and TRBJ1-2, with D uncertain. V shed 1 base and J shed 5 bases, with 11 bases lying between them. CDR1 and CDR2 from the germline V gene are SGHDN and FVKESK. The CDR3 has 14 residues. The CDR3 spells CASSQVGGLYGYTF. The CDR3 DNA sequence: TGTGCCAGCAGCCAAGTAGGCGGCTTATATGGCTACACCTTC.

The chain couples TRBV28 to TRBJ1-5; the D gene is possibly TRBD1 (6 bases). CDR1 MDHEN and CDR2 SYDVKM come from the germline V gene. This CDR3 is built from 15 residues. V dropped 8 bases and J dropped 2 bases, with 16 bases sitting between them. This chain's CDR3 is CASGVKGGGNQPQHF. CDR3 sequence (DNA): TGTGCCAGCGGAGTAAAAGGGGGTGGCAATCAGCCCCAGCATTTT.

The chain couples TRBV25-1 to TRBJ1-2; D is ambiguous. The CDR3 has 10 amino acids. V was pared by 10 bases and J by 2 bases, with 5 bases between. CDR1 and CDR2 (germline): MGHDK, SYGVNS. As DNA, the CDR3 is TGTGCCACCCAGAACTATGGCTACACCTTC. Protein product: CATQNYGYTF.

The table lists this clone with a few counts. This chain connects TRBV29-1 to TRBJ1-1; the D gene is possibly TRBD1 (6 bases). Trimming removed 6 bases at V and 8 bases at J, with 13 bases between. This CDR3 spans 11 amino acids. Germline CDR1 is SQVTM and CDR2 is ANQGSEA. The CDR3 DNA reads as TGCAGCGTCGTAAATGACAGGGAAGCTTTCTTT. As protein: CSVVNDREAFF.

This chain links TRBV7-8 with TRBJ1-1; perhaps TRBD1 as D (5 bases). The CDR3 sequence is 15 residues long. The germline V gene has CDR1 SGHVS and CDR2 FQNEAQ. Trimming shortened V by 3 bases and J by 0 bases, and 11 bases separated the two germline ends. CDR3 nucleotide sequence: TGTGCCAGCAGCTTTCTAAGGGGCATGAACACTGAAGCTTTCTTT. It translates to CASSFLRGMNTEAFF.

J is TRBJ1-1 and V is TRBV5-8; D perhaps matches TRBD1 (5 bases). Germline V gives CDR1 SGHTS, CDR2 YDEGEE. The germline V and J ends were trimmed by 4 bases and 3 bases, with 13 bases remaining between them. This CDR3 has 14 amino acids. DNA for the CDR3: TGTGCCAGCAGCCCTACTGGGGCTTACACTGAAGCTTTCTTT. Protein product: CASSPTGAYTEAFF.